This T cell receptor beta chain was observed in a study of OX40 agonist ivuxolimab in advanced cancers. Profiled with immunoSEQ multiplex PCR; TCRdb holds only in-frame clones, not every one. The table shows 25,000 to 30,000 clones, with roughly 80% occurring only once. The CDR3 covers 16 residues. The V gene lost 5 bases and the J gene lost 8 bases, with 22 bases spanning the gap. Per germline, CDR1 SGHNT and CDR2 YENEEA. This TCR was recovered from an adult with an advanced solid tumor such as melanoma, head and neck, liver or kidney cancer. The V gene is TRBV11-3, the J gene TRBJ2-1; possible D gene TRBD1, 6 bases. Sample: CD4+ or CD8+ T cells sorted from blood, taken in a trial of the OX40 agonist ivuxolimab. CDR3 sequence reads: CASSGNRVGDYHEQFF. CDR3 coding DNA: TGTGCCAGCAGCGGAAACAGGGTGGGGGATTACCATGAGCAGTTCTTC.